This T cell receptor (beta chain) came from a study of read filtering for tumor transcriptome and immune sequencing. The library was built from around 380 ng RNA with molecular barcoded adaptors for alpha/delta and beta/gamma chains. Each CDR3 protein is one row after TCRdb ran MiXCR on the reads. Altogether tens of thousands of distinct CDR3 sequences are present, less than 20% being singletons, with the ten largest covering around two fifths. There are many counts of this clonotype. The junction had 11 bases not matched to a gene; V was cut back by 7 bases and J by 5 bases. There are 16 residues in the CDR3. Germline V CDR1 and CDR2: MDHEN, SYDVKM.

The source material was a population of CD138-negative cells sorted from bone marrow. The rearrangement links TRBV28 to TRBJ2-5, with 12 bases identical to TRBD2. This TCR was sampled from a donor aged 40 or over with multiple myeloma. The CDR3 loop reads CASTLGLAGLGETQYF. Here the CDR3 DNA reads TGTGCCAGCACCCTAGGACTAGCGGGGTTGGGGGAGACCCAGTACTTC. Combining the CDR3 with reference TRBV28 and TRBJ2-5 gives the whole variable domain DVKVTQSSRYLVKRTGEKVFLECVQDMDHENMFWYRQDPGLGLRLIYFSYDVKMKEKGDIPEGYSVSREKKERFSLILESASTNQTSMYLCASTLGLAGLGETQYFGPGTRLLVL.